A selection of T cell receptor beta chains follows, all from one sample in a study of T-cell reconstitution after alpha-beta-depleted transplantation in children. TCRdb used MiXCR to reprocess the PCR reads, holding one entry per CDR3 protein. The table records about 830,000 distinct CDR3 sequences, 16% of them present only once. The sequencing used PBMCs, mostly from graft donor cells, collected 360 days after TCRalphabeta/CD19-depleted stem cell transplant. These receptors came from a male patient aged 10 to 17 who had a stem cell transplant for acute lymphoblastic leukemia, so the T cells may come from the graft donor. CDR3s leave out the opening cysteine and the closing phenylalanine or tryptophan. The order of the fields is clone size, J gene, V gene, CDR3 protein. Expanded clones are given a class, and other clones once, few, many or no size at all.

>-|TRBJ2-3|TRBV6-6
ASTGGRPDTQY
>many|TRBJ2-5|TRBV27
ASSSPSGGKTQY
>few|TRBJ1-2|TRBV12-3/TRBV12-4
ASSIQGYGYT
>-|TRBJ1-1|TRBV3-1
ASSQESIRGAF
>many|TRBJ2-7|TRBV28
ASSSPGLALYEQY
>-|TRBJ2-7|TRBV20-1
SATTRAHSIYEQY
>-|TRBJ2-3|TRBV4-1
ASSQMRAGASDTQY
>-|TRBJ2-1|TRBV12-5
ASGLRTSGKREQF
>-|TRBJ2-1|TRBV20-1
SASGISPYNEQF
>-|TRBJ2-3|TRBV4-1
ASSHPTSGRARGFLDTQY
>few|TRBJ1-5|TRBV3-1
ASSQLSNQPQH
>-|TRBJ2-5|TRBV20-1
SARGTSGSLGAETQY
>-|TRBJ2-5|TRBV6-2/TRBV6-3
ASRPYRVGETQY
>few|TRBJ2-7|TRBV28
ASSTVPTPYEQY
>-|TRBJ2-7|TRBV10-3
AISAGDWSSYEQY
>few|TRBJ1-4|TRBV4-1
ASSLLSRGRMDEKLF
>-|TRBJ1-1|TRBV7-3
ASERGAWGEAF
>few|TRBJ2-3|TRBV3-1
ASSQVLGPEDTQY
>-|TRBJ1-6|TRBV19
ASSIGDPGSSYNSPLH
>-|TRBJ1-2|TRBV11-2
ASSLWEGAGGYT
>-|TRBJ2-7|TRBV11-2
ASSLRTGREEQY
>-|TRBJ2-7|TRBV20-1
SARMGREDSYEQY